The clone carrying this TCR beta chain was seen only a few times. J lost 4 bases, V lost 5 bases, and 5 bases had no gene match. The germline V gene encodes CDR1 SGHAT and CDR2 FQNNGV. The CDR3 runs 15 residues. The data belong to a study of T-cell reconstitution after alpha-beta-depleted transplantation in children. Using unique molecular identifiers, the investigators prepared the TCRbeta library. MiXCR, applied by TCRdb to the PCR reads, yields one record per CDR3 protein. The sample lists 350,000 to 450,000 distinct CDR3 sequences; roughly 20% were seen once. The sample here was PBMCs from the stem cell graft donor, taken from the stem cell graft. This clonotype originated in a human donor who donated a stem cell graft to a child with acute myeloid leukemia. The chain is built from TRBV11-2 and TRBJ2-3; TRBD2 agrees at 11 bases. The CDR3 nucleotides are TGTGCCAGCAGCCTCACTAGCGGGAGCGCAGATACGCAGTATTTT. It is translated as CASSLTSGSADTQYF.